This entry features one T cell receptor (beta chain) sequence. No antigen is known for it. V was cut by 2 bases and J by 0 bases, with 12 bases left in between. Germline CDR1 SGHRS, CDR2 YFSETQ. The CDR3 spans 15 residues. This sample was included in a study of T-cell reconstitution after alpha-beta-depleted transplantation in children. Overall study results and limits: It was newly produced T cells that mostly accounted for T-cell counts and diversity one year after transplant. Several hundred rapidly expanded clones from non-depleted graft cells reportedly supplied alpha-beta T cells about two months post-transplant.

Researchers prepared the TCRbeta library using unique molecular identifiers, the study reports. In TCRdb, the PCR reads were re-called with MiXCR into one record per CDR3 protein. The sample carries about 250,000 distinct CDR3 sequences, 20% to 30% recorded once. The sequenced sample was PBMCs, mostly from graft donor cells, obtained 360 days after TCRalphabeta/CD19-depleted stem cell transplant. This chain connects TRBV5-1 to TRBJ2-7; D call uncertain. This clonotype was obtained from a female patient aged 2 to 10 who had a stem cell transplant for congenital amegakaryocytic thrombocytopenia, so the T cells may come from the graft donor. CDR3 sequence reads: CASSFGVASSYEQYF. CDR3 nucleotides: TGCGCCAGCAGCTTTGGAGTGGCAAGCTCCTACGAGCAGTACTTC.